This TCR beta chain was identified during a study of blood T cells in healthy people across ages (dated by TCRdb to 2013 to 2016). Regarding the complete study: In model experiments, roughly one uniquely barcoded TCR beta cDNA molecule per two T cells was captured by template switching. Age-related changes in TCR beta repertoire diversity were measured in the study by deep sequencing normalized with unique cDNA molecular identifiers. The donors were split into four age groups: young (average approximately 16 years), middle-aged (39), aged (approximately 60) and long-lived (roughly 77). Donors of different ages were randomly distributed across sequencing lanes to avoid experimental bias. For two donors (one aged 18 to 29 and one aged 80 or older), the study analyzed two additional independent replicas of 1 million unique cDNA reads from the same blood draw.

What the study reported, not specific to this receptor: Since profiling was done on bulk unsorted PBMCs, naive and antigen-experienced compartments could not be conclusively compared. Estimates of total diversity from one million sequenced T cells were regarded as lower bounds and underestimates. Donor CMV infection status was unknown, potentially confounding age-related changes in expanded clonotypes. Observed TCR beta diversity per million T cells fell roughly linearly with age, and a significant reduction was already apparent by age approximately 41. There was a strong correlation between observed TCR beta diversity and the percentage of naive T cells measured by flow cytometry. Compared with the aged group, more naive CD4+ T cells, fewer expanded clones and increased TCR diversity were shown by the long-lived group, suggesting age selection.

The CDR3 starts with the cysteine, ends with the phenylalanine, and has 14 residues. Only the CDR3 part of the read is kept: 42 bases, read in frame from the first base. In the germline V gene, CDR1 corresponds to LGHNA and CDR2 to YNFKEQ. For this chain, trimming is 0 bases at the V end and 6 bases at the J end, and the number of junction bases without a gene match is 2. Points on this clonotype: Its antigen has not been determined. No quality values exist for individual bases; no much larger clone is one base distant.

The library came from 5' RACE. TCRdb names Illumina HiSeq 2500 as the instrument used. A second PCR of about 7 to 12 cycles was run with a J-beta primer mix and a sample-barcoded 5' primer. A template-switch 5' adaptor carrying 12 random nucleotides introduced a unique molecular identifier onto each TCR beta cDNA molecule. Each sample yielded at least 2.5 million CDR3-containing paired-end reads. All of the RNA was converted into first-strand cDNA using the Mint cDNA synthesis kit, with a TRBC-specific oligonucleotide serving as the primer. All cDNA was treated with uracil-DNA glycosylase and then went through a first 18-cycle PCR with the universal primers M1SS and BC2_uni_R. Turning to the authors' computational methods: Each sample was normalized by randomly selecting 1 million high-quality reads, each carrying a distinct molecular identifier. Reads sharing molecular identifiers were discarded rather than binned into consensus sequences. MiTCR, run with a Q25 quality threshold and the strictest error-elimination algorithm, handled CDR3 identification, clonotype clustering and error correction. A nonparametric unseen species model with Euler transformation was used to estimate lower-bound total TCR beta diversity. TCRdb reworked the public reads: Q25 trimming with fastp, MiXCR clone assembly, productive beta chains retained. CDR3 protein sequences are deduplicated, and each keeps its most common genes and DNA. For this entry, the V and J calls and clone size follow TCRdb and not the study's own pipeline. The sample table shows 1 million or so distinct CDR3 sequences, and 35% to 50% are seen once. The ten largest clones represent around 18% of the sample.

Systemically healthy Caucasian individuals from Russia, around 39 in total and aged about 6 to 95 years, were included as donors. Each donor gave roughly 9.5 milliliters of peripheral blood, collected into EDTA-treated Vacutainer tubes. Ficoll-Paque density-gradient centrifugation was used to isolate PBMCs, with at least 6.5 million per sample. Total RNA was extracted from PBMCs with Trizol reagent, with at least 6 micrograms obtained per sample. The percentages of naive CD45RAhigh/CD27high T cells were determined by flow cytometry on a PBMC aliquot from every donor. Recombination connected TRBV4-2 to TRBJ1-5; TRBD1 agrees with 7 junctional bases. This TCR was recovered from a woman aged 60-75 years in good health. The sequenced sample consisted of blood. The bases read TGTGCCAGCAGCCAAGATAACAGGGGTCAGCCCCAGCATTTT. This codes for CASSQDNRGQPQHF.